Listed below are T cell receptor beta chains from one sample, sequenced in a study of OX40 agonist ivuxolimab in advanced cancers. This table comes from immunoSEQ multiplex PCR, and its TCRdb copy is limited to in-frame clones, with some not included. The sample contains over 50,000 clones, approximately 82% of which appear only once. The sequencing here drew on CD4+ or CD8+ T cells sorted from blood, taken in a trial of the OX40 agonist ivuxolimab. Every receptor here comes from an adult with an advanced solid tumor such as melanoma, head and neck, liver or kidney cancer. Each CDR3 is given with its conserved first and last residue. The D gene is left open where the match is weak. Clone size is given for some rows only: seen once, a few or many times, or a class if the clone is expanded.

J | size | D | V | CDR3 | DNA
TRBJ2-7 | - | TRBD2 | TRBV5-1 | CASSLGPSGSYEQYF | TGCGCCAGCAGCTTGGGGCCTAGCGGGAGTTACGAGCAGTACTTC
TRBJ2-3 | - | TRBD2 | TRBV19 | CASSFQTSGSVDTQYF | TGTGCCAGTAGTTTCCAGACTAGCGGATCTGTGGATACGCAGTATTTT
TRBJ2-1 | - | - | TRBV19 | CASSITTDITYNEQFF | TGTGCCAGTAGTATAACGACGGATATCACCTACAATGAGCAGTTCTTC
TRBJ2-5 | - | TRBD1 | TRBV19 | CASSTRTGVGETQYF | TGTGCCAGTAGTACCCGGACAGGGGTGGGAGAGACCCAGTACTTC
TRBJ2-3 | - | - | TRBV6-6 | CASSYKDTQYF | TGTGCCAGCAGTTACAAAGATACGCAGTATTTT
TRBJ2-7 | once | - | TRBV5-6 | CASSSDSYEQYF | TGTGCCAGCAGTTCGGACAGCTACGAGCAGTACTTC
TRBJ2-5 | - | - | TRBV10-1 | CASSGQAIQETQYF | TGCGCCAGCAGTGGACAGGCTATCCAAGAGACCCAGTACTTC
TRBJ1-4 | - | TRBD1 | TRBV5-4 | CASSFAQGEDEKLFF | TGTGCCAGCAGCTTTGCACAGGGGGAAGACGAAAAACTGTTTTTT
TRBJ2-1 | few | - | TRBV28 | CATLRRLAPYNEQFF | TGTGCCACCCTACGTCGGCTAGCCCCATACAATGAGCAGTTCTTC
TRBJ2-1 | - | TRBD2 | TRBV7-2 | CASSLDTGGLAGYNEQFF | TGTGCCAGCAGCTTAGACACGGGGGGACTAGCGGGATACAATGAGCAGTTCTTC
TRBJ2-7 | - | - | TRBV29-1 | CSVESGWGLGYEQYF | TGCAGCGTTGAATCCGGGTGGGGGCTCGGCTACGAGCAGTACTTC